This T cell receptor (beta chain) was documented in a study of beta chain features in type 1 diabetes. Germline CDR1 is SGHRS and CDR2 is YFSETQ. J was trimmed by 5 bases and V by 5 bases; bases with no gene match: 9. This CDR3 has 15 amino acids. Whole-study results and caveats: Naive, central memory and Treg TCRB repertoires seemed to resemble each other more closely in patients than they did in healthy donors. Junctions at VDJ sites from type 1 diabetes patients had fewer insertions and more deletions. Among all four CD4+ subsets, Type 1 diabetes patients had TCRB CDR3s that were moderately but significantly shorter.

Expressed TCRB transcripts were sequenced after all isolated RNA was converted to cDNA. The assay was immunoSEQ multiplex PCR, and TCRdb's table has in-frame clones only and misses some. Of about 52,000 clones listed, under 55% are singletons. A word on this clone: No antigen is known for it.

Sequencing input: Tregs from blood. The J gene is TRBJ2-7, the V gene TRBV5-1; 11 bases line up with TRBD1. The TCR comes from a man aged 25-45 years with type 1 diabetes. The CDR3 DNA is TGCGCCAGCAGTACCGGACAGGGGGCATCTGACGAGCAGTACTTC. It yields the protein CASSTGQGASDEQYF.